This TCR beta chain was recorded in a study of T cells in Graves' hyperthyroidism and ophthalmopathy. Using RNA transcripts as the source, TCR beta CDR3 regions were amplified. With the HTBI primer set, the TCR CDR3 went through a first round of RT-PCR. In TCRdb, the multiplex PCR reads were re-called with MiXCR into one record per CDR3 protein. This table has approximately 640,000 distinct CDR3 sequences, roughly 45% appearing once. The sample holds many counts of this clonotype. Germline lookup yields CDR1 SGHTA and CDR2 FQGNSA. The CDR3 has 15 amino acids. Losses at the gene ends were 6 bases for V and 9 bases for J; bases not matched to a gene: 9.

The receptor was derived from an adult man with Graves' disease, either hyperthyroidism or ophthalmopathy (not recorded which). The chain joins TRBV7-2 to TRBJ1-6; TRBD1 matches 9 bases. The sample comprised peripheral blood or thyroid tissue (not recorded which). In DNA form, the CDR3 reads TGTGCCAGCAGACCGATAGGGACAGGGTCTTCACCCCTCCACTTT. Translated, it gives CASRPIGTGSSPLHF.